Shown below are 30 T cell receptor beta chains from a single sample sequenced in a study of cytotoxic CD8 clonotypes in ibrutinib-treated CLL. Assay: immunoSEQ multiplex PCR; the TCRdb copy retains only in-frame clones and omits some. In the table there are approximately 350,000 clones, 67% of which are singletons. The material sequenced was PBMCs, taken after 36 months of ibrutinib treatment. These receptors were taken from a human donor with chronic lymphocytic leukemia.

With regard to this clone: Other nucleotide sequences in the sample specify the same CDR3. J is TRBJ1-2 and V is TRBV2; D ambiguous. CDR3 length equals 13 residues. The V gene's germline CDR1 is SNHLY and CDR2 FYNNEI. V lost 2 bases and J lost 0, with 4 bases in between. The CDR3 reads CASSETPNYGYTF. CDR3 bases: TGTGCCAGCAGTGAAACACCTAACTATGGCTACACCTTC.

This sequence joins TRBV28 and TRBJ2-1, with D possibly being TRBD2 (6 bases). The V gene lost 1 base and the J gene lost 8 bases, with 9 bases spanning the gap. Germline V gives CDR1 MDHEN, CDR2 SYDVKM. The CDR3 runs 13 residues. CDR3 loop: CASSLSSEDEQFF. CDR3 nucleotides: TGTGCCAGCAGTTTATCTAGCGAGGATGAGCAGTTCTTC.

The genes are TRBV7-3 and TRBJ2-1; D may be TRBD2 (5 bases). From germline, CDR1 is SGHTA and CDR2 FQGTGA. V lost 5 bases, J lost 3 bases, and 17 bases lay in between. The CDR3 is 16 residues long. CDR3 coding DNA: TGTGCCAGCAGCGTGTACGGGGAGCGGAGCTACAATGAGCAGTTCTTC. Protein: CASSVYGERSYNEQFF.

The chain carries TRBV28 and TRBJ1-1; no clear D gene. Per the germline V gene, CDR1 is MDHEN and CDR2 is SYDVKM. The length of the CDR3 is 12 residues. The V gene lost 6 bases and the J gene lost 3 bases, with 8 bases spanning the gap. The CDR3 sequence: CASSPSYTEAFF. CDR3 nucleotide sequence: TGTGCCAGCAGCCCCTCCTACACTGAAGCTTTCTTT.

The V gene is TRBV10-3, the J gene TRBJ2-7; TRBD1 matches 9 bases. The germline CDR1 and CDR2 sequences are ENHRY and SYGVKD. CDR3 length: 15 amino acids. The ends lost 6 bases at V and 1 base at J; junction bases unmatched: 7. In DNA, the CDR3 is TGTGCCATCAGGGGGGACAGGGTTAGGTCCTACGAGCAGTACTTC. This encodes CAIRGDRVRSYEQYF.

With regard to this clone: At one end, the junction sequence differs from germline, possibly due to a read error. The chain carries TRBV4-1 and TRBJ2-7; 8 nucleotides line up with TRBD1. Germline V CDR1 and CDR2: MGHRA, YSYEKL. The CDR3 covers 14 residues. The CDR3 region has the DNA TGCGCCAGCACCCAAACGGACAGGGCCAACGAGCAGTACTTC. It specifies CASTQTDRANEQYF.

This clone was detected only a few times. The rearrangement joins TRBV6-5 to TRBJ1-3; D remains unclear. This CDR3 has 15 residues. The V gene's germline CDR1 is MNHEY and CDR2 SVGAGI. V shed 3 bases and J shed 2 bases, with 11 bases lying between them. Here the CDR3 reads CASSYSYGTGNTIYF. The DNA of the CDR3 is TGTGCCAGCAGTTATTCCTACGGCACTGGAAACACCATATATTTT.

The chain is built from TRBV7-2 and TRBJ1-5; 9 positions agree with TRBD1. With V trimmed by 3 bases and J by 2 bases, 5 bases remained unmatched. This CDR3 comprises 16 residues. Germline-derived CDR1 and CDR2 are SGHTA and FQGNSA. In nucleotides, the CDR3 is TGTGCCAGCAGCTTGTCCTGGACAGGGGGCAATCAGCCCCAGCATTTT. Its protein is CASSLSWTGGNQPQHF.

The V and J genes are TRBV6-6 and TRBJ1-4; D is possibly TRBD1 (5 bases). The germline V gene has CDR1 MNHNY and CDR2 SVGAGI (reference sequence). Deletions cut 8 bases from V and 7 bases from J, with 17 bases between. The CDR3 is 14 residues long. CDR3 nucleotide sequence: TGTGCCAGCCAAAAAAGGGGAGGTGCTGAAAAACTGTTTTTT. This codes for CASQKRGGAEKLFF.

This clone appeared once. The chain combines TRBV7-2 with TRBJ1-3; D gene unclear. The ends were cut back, 4 bases at V and 4 bases at J, with 11 bases in the middle. Per germline, CDR1 SGHTA and CDR2 FQGNSA. The CDR3 consists of 14 residues. Here the CDR3 DNA reads TGTGCCAGCAGCTCGGGAATACTGGGAAACACCATATATTTT. This translates into CASSSGILGNTIYF.

This clone came up once. The CDR3 loop is CASSHRAGAADTQYF. In nucleotides, the CDR3 is TGCGCCAGCAGCCACCGAGCGGGAGCAGCAGATACGCAGTATTTT. This chain joins TRBV4-3 and TRBJ2-3, with 8 bases matching TRBD2. V shed 3 bases, J shed 4 bases, and the junction held 6 bases outside the gene matches. In germline, CDR1 is LGHNA, CDR2 YSLEER. The CDR3 is made up of 15 amino acids.

The J gene is TRBJ1-6, the V gene TRBV13; possible D gene TRBD1, 6 bases. Trimming removed 5 bases from V and 3 bases from J, with 23 bases in between. This CDR3 is built from 19 residues. Per germline, CDR1 PRHDT and CDR2 FYEKMQ (reference sequence). CDR3 in amino acids: CASSATGKESVGYNSPLHF. CDR3 DNA: TGTGCCAGCAGCGCGACAGGAAAGGAAAGTGTTGGCTATAATTCACCCCTCCACTTT.

The V and J genes are TRBV9 and TRBJ1-1, with D possibly matching TRBD1 (5 bases). Germline CDR1 SGDLS, CDR2 YYNGEE. Deletions cut 3 bases from V and 1 base from J, with 10 bases between. The CDR3 covers 14 residues. CDR3 sequence: CASSAGTGNTEAFF. The CDR3 DNA reads TGTGCCAGCAGCGCCGGGACGGGGAACACTGAAGCTTTCTTT.

V gene TRBV14 combines with J gene TRBJ2-3; no reliable D call. Trimming took 2 bases from V and 0 from J, leaving 12 bases between them. The length of the CDR3 is 16 residues. The V gene's germline CDR1 is SGHDN and CDR2 FVKESK. This CDR3 is CASSQKMWSSTDTQYF. CDR3 bases: TGTGCCAGCAGCCAAAAAATGTGGTCCAGCACAGATACGCAGTATTTT.

The chain couples TRBV7-2 to TRBJ2-5; D unresolved. Trimming shortened V by 0 bases and J by 2 bases, and 13 bases separated the two germline ends. The CDR3 length is 16 residues. CDR1 SGHTA and CDR2 FQGNSA come from the germline V gene. The CDR3 DNA sequence: TGTGCCAGCAGCTTAGCCCCTTCAGTATCTCAAGAGACCCAGTACTTC. As protein: CASSLAPSVSQETQYF.

This clone showed up just a few times. The J gene is TRBJ1-2, the V gene TRBV28; 8 bases are shared with TRBD1. The CDR3 is 14 residues long. The junction had 10 bases not matched to a gene; V was cut back by 6 bases and J by 7 bases. Per germline, CDR1 MDHEN and CDR2 SYDVKM. CDR3 loop: CASSPRDRSFGYTF. DNA for the CDR3: TGTGCCAGCAGCCCCCGGGACAGGAGTTTTGGCTACACCTTC.

V gene TRBV20-1 combines with J gene TRBJ2-5; D unclear. The length of the CDR3 is 11 residues. V was cut by 3 bases and J by 9 bases, with 11 bases left in between. Germline CDR1 reads DFQATT; CDR2 reads SNEGSKA (reference sequence). CDR3 in DNA: TGCAGTGCTAGGCCCAGGTGGTCCCAGTACTTC. Its translation: CSARPRWSQYF.

This clone has just a few counts. The genes are TRBV7-3 and TRBJ2-4; D not certain. The CDR3 has 13 amino acids. The V and J ends lost 0 bases and 4 bases respectively, with 4 bases between them. Germline CDR1 reads SGHTA; CDR2 reads FQGTGA. The CDR3 nucleotides are TGTGCCAGCAGCTTAACAGGGAAAAACATTCAGTACTTC. Protein sequence: CASSLTGKNIQYF.

The chain has TRBV15 and TRBJ2-4; 9 nucleotides align to TRBD2. CDR3 length: 15 amino acids. The trim removed 1 base at V and 6 bases at J, leaving 4 bases unmatched. The germline V gene encodes CDR1 LNHNV and CDR2 YYDKDF (reference sequence). The CDR3 protein is CATSRGELAGNIQYF. CDR3 nucleotide sequence: TGTGCCACCAGCAGAGGCGAACTAGCGGGAAACATTCAGTACTTC.

The chain recombines TRBV6-6 with TRBJ2-2, with D possibly matching TRBD2 (5 bases). Trimming pared 0 bases from V and 5 bases from J, leaving 7 bases between. This CDR3 spans 14 amino acids. Germline CDR1 and CDR2: MNHNY and SVGAGI (reference sequence). The CDR3 loop is CASSYSWETGELFF. CDR3 nucleotides: TGTGCCAGCAGTTACTCGTGGGAGACCGGGGAGCTGTTTTTT.

The genes are TRBV7-3 and TRBJ2-2; D tentatively fits TRBD1 or TRBD2 (5 bases each). This CDR3 region has 12 residues. Per germline, CDR1 SGHTA and CDR2 FQGTGA. With 8 bases removed from V and 6 bases from J, the gap between germline ends came to 10 bases. The CDR3 spells CASEGKSGELFF. As DNA, the CDR3 is TGTGCCAGCGAGGGGAAGTCCGGGGAGCTGTTTTTT.

The genes are TRBV7-3 and TRBJ2-3; 7 bases agree with TRBD2. This CDR3 comprises 16 residues. Germline trimming cut 5 bases from V and 6 bases from J; bases unmatched to any gene: 14. Per the germline V gene, CDR1 is SGHTA and CDR2 is FQGTGA. Here the CDR3 DNA reads TGTGCCAGCAGCCTCGGACTAGAGCGGGGTGGGGATACGCAGTATTTT. The encoded protein is CASSLGLERGGDTQYF.

This chain joins TRBV11-2 and TRBJ2-7; D may be TRBD2 (7 bases). The CDR3 spans 17 residues. V lost 2 bases to trimming and J lost 4 bases, with 21 bases between them. Germline V lookup: CDR1 SGHAT, CDR2 FQNNGV. The CDR3, as DNA: TGTGCCAGCAGCTTAAGTGGGCGCGGGGGCGGTTGGTACGAGCAGTACTTC. Protein: CASSLSGRGGGWYEQYF.

The rearrangement joins TRBV5-6 to TRBJ2-7, with D perhaps matching TRBD1 (6 bases). Germline assignment: CDR1 SGHDT and CDR2 YYEEEE. V lost 3 bases and J lost 5, with 9 bases in between. The CDR3 has 12 residues. The CDR3 DNA reads TGTGCCAGCAGCTCCAGGGGCCACGAGCAGTACTTC. Translating it yields CASSSRGHEQYF.

The chain links TRBV29-1 to TRBJ2-2; possibly TRBD1 or TRBD2 for D (5 bases each). Germline-derived CDR1 and CDR2 are SQVTM and ANQGSEA. The CDR3 extends over 14 amino acids. Trimming pared 6 bases from V and 0 bases from J, leaving 11 bases between. The CDR3 sequence is CSVTGQPNTGELFF. The DNA for the CDR3 is TGCAGCGTGACGGGGCAGCCGAACACCGGGGAGCTGTTTTTT.

This clone turned up a few times. V and J are TRBV27 and TRBJ1-5; the D is unclear. The V gene lost 3 bases and the J gene lost 4 bases, with 10 bases spanning the gap. The CDR3 is made up of 14 amino acids. CDR1 and CDR2 from the germline V gene are MNHEY and SMNVEV (reference sequence). This chain's CDR3 is CASSFGRYNQPQHF. The CDR3 bases are TGTGCCAGCAGTTTCGGCAGGTATAATCAGCCCCAGCATTTT.

This clone was found once. The rearrangement links TRBV7-8 to TRBJ2-7; 9 bases match TRBD1. The CDR3 runs to 16 residues. CDR1 SGHVS and CDR2 FQNEAQ come from the germline V gene. The V gene end was trimmed by 5 bases and the J gene end by 2 bases; junction bases not matched to a gene: 10. In nucleotides, the CDR3 is TGTGCCAGCAGCACCCCTTTACAGGGGGCGACCTACGAGCAGTACTTC. This translates into CASSTPLQGATYEQYF. Complete variable domain (other parts from reference TRBV7-8 and TRBJ2-7): GAGVSQSPRYKVAKRGQDVALRCDPISGHVSLFWYQQALGQGPEFLTYFQNEAQLDKSGLPSDRFFAERPEGSVSTLKIQRTQQEDSAVYLCASSTPLQGATYEQYFGPGTRLTVT.

The chain recombines TRBV4-1 with TRBJ2-7; D is unresolved. The CDR3 loop spans 16 amino acids. CDR1 and CDR2 from the germline V gene are MGHRA and YSYEKL. With 0 bases removed from V and 1 base from J, the gap between germline ends came to 13 bases. CDR3 sequence (DNA): TGCGCCAGCAGCCAAGAGGGCGGACGGGCATCCTACGAGCAGTACTTC. Residues: CASSQEGGRASYEQYF.

Points on this clone: Germline and junction disagree at one end, which may indicate a read error. This chain connects TRBV2 to TRBJ1-1; perhaps TRBD1 as D (6 bases). This CDR3 spans 11 amino acids. From germline, CDR1 is SNHLY and CDR2 FYNNEI. CDR3 residues: CASSRDTEAFF. The CDR3 DNA is TGTGCCAGCAGCCGGGACACGGAAGCTTTCTTT.

This clone showed up just a few times. The J gene is TRBJ2-7, the V gene TRBV28; the D gene is possibly TRBD1 (6 bases). V shed 6 bases and J shed 6 bases, with 12 bases lying between them. This CDR3 region has 12 residues. Germline CDR1 is MDHEN and CDR2 is SYDVKM. The CDR3 protein is CASSRTGIEQYF. As DNA, the CDR3 is TGTGCCAGCAGCCGCACAGGGATCGAGCAGTACTTC. Filled out from reference TRBV28 and TRBJ2-7, the complete variable domain reads DVKVTQSSRYLVKRTGEKVFLECVQDMDHENMFWYRQDPGLGLRLIYFSYDVKMKEKGDIPEGYSVSREKKERFSLILESASTNQTSMYLCASSRTGIEQYFGPGTRLTVT.